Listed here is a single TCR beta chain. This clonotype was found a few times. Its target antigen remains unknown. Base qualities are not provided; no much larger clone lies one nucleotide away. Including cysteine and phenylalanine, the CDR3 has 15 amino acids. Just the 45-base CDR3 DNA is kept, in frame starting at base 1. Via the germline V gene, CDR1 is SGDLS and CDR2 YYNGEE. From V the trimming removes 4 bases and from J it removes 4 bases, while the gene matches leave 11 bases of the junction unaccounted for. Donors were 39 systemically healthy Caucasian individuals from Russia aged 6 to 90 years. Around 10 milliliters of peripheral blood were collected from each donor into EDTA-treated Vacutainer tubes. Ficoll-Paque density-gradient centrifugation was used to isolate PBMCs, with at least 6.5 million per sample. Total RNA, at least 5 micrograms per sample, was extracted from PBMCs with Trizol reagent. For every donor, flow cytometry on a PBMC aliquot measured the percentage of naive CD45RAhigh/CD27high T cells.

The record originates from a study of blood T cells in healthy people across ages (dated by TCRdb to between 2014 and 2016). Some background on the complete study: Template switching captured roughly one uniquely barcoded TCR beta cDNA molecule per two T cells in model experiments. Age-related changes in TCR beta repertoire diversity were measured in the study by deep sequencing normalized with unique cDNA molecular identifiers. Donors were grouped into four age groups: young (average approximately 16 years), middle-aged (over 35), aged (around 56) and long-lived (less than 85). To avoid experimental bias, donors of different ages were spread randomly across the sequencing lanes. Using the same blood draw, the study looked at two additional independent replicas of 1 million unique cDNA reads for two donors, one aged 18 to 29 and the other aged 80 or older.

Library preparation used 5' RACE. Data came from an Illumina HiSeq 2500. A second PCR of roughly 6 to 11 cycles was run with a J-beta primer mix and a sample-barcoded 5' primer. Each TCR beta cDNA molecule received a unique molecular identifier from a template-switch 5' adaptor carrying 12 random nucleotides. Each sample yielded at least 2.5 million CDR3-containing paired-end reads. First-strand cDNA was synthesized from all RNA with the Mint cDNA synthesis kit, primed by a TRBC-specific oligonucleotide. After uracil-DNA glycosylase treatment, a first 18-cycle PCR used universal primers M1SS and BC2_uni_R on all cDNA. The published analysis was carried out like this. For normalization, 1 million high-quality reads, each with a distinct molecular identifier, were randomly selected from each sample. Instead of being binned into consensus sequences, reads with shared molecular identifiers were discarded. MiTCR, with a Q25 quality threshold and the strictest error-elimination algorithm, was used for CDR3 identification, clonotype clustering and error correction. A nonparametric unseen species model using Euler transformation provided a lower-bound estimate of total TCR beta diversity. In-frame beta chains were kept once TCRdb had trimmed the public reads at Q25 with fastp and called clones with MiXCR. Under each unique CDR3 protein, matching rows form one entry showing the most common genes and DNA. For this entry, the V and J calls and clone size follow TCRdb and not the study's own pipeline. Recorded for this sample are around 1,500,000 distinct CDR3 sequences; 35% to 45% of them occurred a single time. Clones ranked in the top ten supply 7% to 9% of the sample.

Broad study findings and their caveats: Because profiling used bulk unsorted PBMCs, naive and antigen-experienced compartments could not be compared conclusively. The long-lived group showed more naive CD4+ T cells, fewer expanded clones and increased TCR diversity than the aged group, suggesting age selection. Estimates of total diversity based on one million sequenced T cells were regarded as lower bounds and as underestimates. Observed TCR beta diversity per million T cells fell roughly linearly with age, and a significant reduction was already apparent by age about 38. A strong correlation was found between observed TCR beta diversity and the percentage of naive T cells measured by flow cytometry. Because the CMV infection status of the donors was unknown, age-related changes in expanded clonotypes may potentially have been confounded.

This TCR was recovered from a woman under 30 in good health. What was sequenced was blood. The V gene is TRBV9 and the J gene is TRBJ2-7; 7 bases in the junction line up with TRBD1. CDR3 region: CASSPGTARWYEQYF. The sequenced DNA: TGTGCCAGCAGCCCAGGGACAGCTCGATGGTACGAGCAGTACTTC.